The present T cell receptor beta chain was sequenced within a study of T-cell reconstitution after alpha-beta-depleted transplantation in children. Preparation of the TCRbeta library involved a method that used unique molecular identifiers. TCRdb fed the PCR reads into MiXCR, producing one record per CDR3 protein. The sample has some 590,000 distinct CDR3 sequences; 10% to 13% are singletons. From germline, CDR1 is MNHNS and CDR2 SASEGT. CDR3 length: 16 amino acids. The V and J ends lost 6 bases and 0 bases respectively, with 16 bases between them. The clonotype comes from a human donor who donated a stem cell graft to a child with acute myeloid leukemia. The sample consisted of PBMCs from the stem cell graft donor, taken from the stem cell graft. The gene calls are TRBV6-1 and TRBJ2-3; D is undetermined. CDR3 bases: TGTGCCAGCAGCCGGAATGCCCCGGGTAGCACAGATACGCAGTATTTT. Protein product: CASSRNAPGSTDTQYF.